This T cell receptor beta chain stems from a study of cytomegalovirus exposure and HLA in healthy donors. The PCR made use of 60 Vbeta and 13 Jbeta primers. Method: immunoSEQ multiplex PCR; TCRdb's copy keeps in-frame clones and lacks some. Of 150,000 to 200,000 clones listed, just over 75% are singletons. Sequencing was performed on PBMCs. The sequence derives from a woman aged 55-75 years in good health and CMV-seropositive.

The CDR3 loop is CASSPGGGHYNEQFF. Here the CDR3 DNA reads TGTGCCAGCAGCCCCGGGGGGGGCCACTACAATGAGCAGTTCTTC. The V gene is TRBV28, the J gene TRBJ2-1, with 8 bases aligning to TRBD2. CDR3 length: 15 residues. J lost 3 bases, V lost 6 bases, and 7 bases had no gene match. From germline, CDR1 is MDHEN and CDR2 SYDVKM.